These T cell receptor beta chains were read from a single sample in a study of blood T cell repertoires in COVID-19. Clones were sequenced by immunoSEQ multiplex PCR, and TCRdb holds only the in-frame ones, with some missing. The table records about 130,000 clones, roughly nine tenths of them present only once. The specimen sequenced was peripheral blood. The source is a man in his fifties or sixties with COVID-19, enrolled during active disease. The CDR3 runs from the conserved cysteine through the conserved F or W. D genes are given only for firm matches. Only part of the rows carry a size: once, few, many, or a class if the clone is expanded.

v_call	d_call	j_call	clone_size	cdr3_aa	cdr3_nt
TRBV28	.	TRBJ2-1	.	CASRVASSYNEQFF	TGTGCCAGCAGGGTAGCGAGCTCCTACAATGAGCAGTTCTTC
TRBV20-1	.	TRBJ2-5	.	CSASPRETQYF	TGCAGTGCTAGCCCCCGGGAGACCCAGTACTTC
TRBV9	.	TRBJ1-4	.	CASSGLRTENEKLFF	TGTGCCAGCAGCGGCCTCCGGACAGAGAATGAAAAACTGTTTTTT
TRBV27	.	TRBJ2-7	.	CASRGSFYEQYF	TGTGCCAGCCGGGGGTCGTTCTACGAGCAGTACTTC
TRBV4-3	.	TRBJ1-1	.	CASSQEPGHNTEAFF	TGCGCCAGCAGCCAAGAACCGGGACACAACACTGAAGCTTTCTTT
TRBV5-1	TRBD1	TRBJ1-3	.	CASSLGDSGNTIYF	TGCGCCAGCAGCTTGGGGGACAGTGGAAACACCATATATTTT
TRBV24-1	.	TRBJ1-4	.	CATSGSHNDEKLFF	TGTGCCACCAGTGGGTCACACAACGATGAAAAACTGTTTTTT
TRBV18	TRBD2	TRBJ2-2	.	CASSPSQTGGPHTGELFF	TGTGCCAGCTCACCATCCCAAACGGGGGGACCCCACACCGGGGAGCTGTTTTTT
TRBV12-3/TRBV12-4	.	TRBJ1-2	.	CASSLSNYGYTF	TGTGCCAGCAGTTTGAGCAACTATGGCTACACCTTC
TRBV13	.	TRBJ1-2	.	CASSPRVAGGYGYTF	TGTGCCAGCAGCCCGAGAGTCGCGGGGGGCTATGGCTACACCTTC
TRBV29-1	TRBD1	TRBJ2-7	.	CSARDRDNYEQYF	TGCAGCGCGCGGGACAGGGATAATTACGAGCAGTACTTC
TRBV5-4	TRBD2	TRBJ2-1	.	CAAARGGASYNEQFF	TGTGCCGCCGCCCGGGGGGGAGCCTCCTACAATGAGCAGTTCTTC
TRBV11-2	TRBD1	TRBJ2-1	.	CASSLGQGRGEQFF	TGTGCCAGCAGCTTAGGACAGGGAAGGGGTGAGCAGTTCTTC
TRBV4-1	.	TRBJ1-2	.	CASSQPKQGAHYGYTF	TGCGCCAGCAGCCAACCGAAACAGGGAGCTCACTATGGCTACACCTTC
TRBV5-4	.	TRBJ2-1	.	CASSPPRGGDNEQFF	TGTGCCAGCAGCCCCCCGAGGGGGGGGGACAATGAGCAGTTCTTC
TRBV5-1	TRBD1	TRBJ2-1	once	CASSGPRTGSHNEQFF	TGCGCCAGCAGCGGCCCCAGGACAGGGTCCCACAATGAGCAGTTCTTC
TRBV6-2/TRBV6-3	TRBD2	TRBJ2-7	.	CASSNRGSGTWEQYF	TGTGCCAGCAGTAATCGGGGTAGCGGGACCTGGGAGCAGTACTTC
TRBV7-8	TRBD2	TRBJ2-7	.	CASSLAGGDEQYF	TGTGCCAGCAGCTTAGCGGGAGGGGACGAGCAGTACTTC
TRBV6-5	.	TRBJ1-6	.	CASMEVLNSPLHF	TGTGCCAGCATGGAGGTTCTTAATTCACCCCTCCACTTT
TRBV19	TRBD1	TRBJ1-6	.	CASSRSGTGERNSPLHF	TGTGCCAGTAGTAGATCCGGGACAGGCGAAAGAAATTCACCCCTCCACTTT
TRBV29-1	.	TRBJ1-1	.	CSVVRHIDTEAFF	TGCAGCGTTGTGAGGCACATTGACACTGAAGCTTTCTTT
TRBV5-8	TRBD1	TRBJ1-2	.	CASSHISTGFYGYTF	TGTGCCAGCAGCCACATATCGACAGGGTTCTATGGCTACACCTTC
TRBV4-1	TRBD1	TRBJ2-7	.	CASSQDHGQGREQYF	TGCGCCAGCAGCCAAGATCACGGACAGGGGCGCGAGCAGTACTTC
TRBV6-5	TRBD1	TRBJ2-7	.	CASSYSGQLQSYEQYF	TGTGCCAGCAGTTACTCGGGACAGCTACAATCCTACGAGCAGTACTTC
TRBV2	TRBD1	TRBJ1-6	.	CASMRFGQAGYNSPLHF	TGTGCCAGCATGAGATTTGGACAGGCGGGCTATAATTCACCCCTCCACTTT
TRBV4-2	TRBD2	TRBJ2-7	.	CASTSKVERDSYEQYF	TGTGCCAGCACTTCCAAGGTAGAGCGGGACTCCTACGAGCAGTACTTC
TRBV2	.	TRBJ2-7	.	CASSEALSGYEQYF	TGTGCCAGCAGTGAAGCGCTGTCAGGCTACGAGCAGTACTTC
TRBV21-1	.	TRBJ2-7	.	CASSKPLARRPYEQYF	TGTGCCAGCAGCAAGCCACTAGCGAGACGGCCCTACGAGCAGTACTTC
TRBV19	TRBD1	TRBJ1-2	.	CASSSAGTVYGYTF	TGTGCCAGTAGCTCAGCCGGGACAGTTTATGGCTACACCTTC
TRBV7-3	TRBD2	TRBJ2-5	.	CASSPTAGSETQYF	TGTGCCAGCAGCCCAACAGCGGGATCAGAGACCCAGTACTTC
TRBV6-5	TRBD1	TRBJ2-1	.	CASSWGQASEQFF	TGTGCCAGCAGTTGGGGACAGGCTAGTGAGCAGTTCTTC
TRBV27	TRBD1	TRBJ1-1	.	CASRKTGGTEAFF	TGTGCCAGCAGAAAGACAGGGGGCACTGAAGCTTTCTTT
TRBV5-4	.	TRBJ2-3	.	CASSLGHNPDTQYF	TGTGCCAGCAGCTTGGGACATAATCCAGATACGCAGTATTTT
TRBV19	TRBD1	TRBJ1-5	once	CASSARQGIRNQPQHF	TGTGCCAGTAGTGCAAGACAGGGGATCCGCAATCAGCCCCAGCATTTT
TRBV9	.	TRBJ2-2	.	CASSVTAEYSSTGELFF	TGTGCCAGCAGCGTAACAGCCGAGTATTCATCTACCGGGGAGCTGTTTTTT
TRBV11-1	TRBD1	TRBJ2-2	few	CASSLAPGQYTGELFF	TGTGCCAGCAGCTTAGCCCCGGGACAGTACACCGGGGAGCTGTTTTTT
TRBV9	.	TRBJ1-5	.	CASSVESGAQPQHF	TGTGCCAGCAGCGTAGAATCAGGGGCCCAGCCCCAGCATTTT
TRBV6-2/TRBV6-3	TRBD1	TRBJ1-1	.	CASSYTPDRGNTEAFF	TGTGCCAGCAGTTACACCCCGGACAGGGGGAATACTGAAGCTTTCTTT
TRBV19	.	TRBJ1-2	once	CASSIAGHPWGYTF	TGTGCCAGTAGTATAGCGGGACACCCTTGGGGCTACACCTTC
TRBV2	TRBD2	TRBJ2-5	.	CASSALREGETQYF	TGTGCCAGCAGTGCGTTGCGGGAGGGAGAGACCCAGTACTTC
TRBV12-5	TRBD1	TRBJ2-3	few	CASGLVQGASDTQYF	TGTGCTAGTGGTTTGGTACAGGGGGCAAGTGATACGCAGTATTTT
TRBV5-6	TRBD1	TRBJ1-1	.	CASSLARQGGNTEAFF	TGTGCCAGCAGCTTGGCCCGACAGGGGGGGAACACTGAAGCTTTCTTT
TRBV19	.	TRBJ1-2	few	CASSRGSGNQGYTF	TGTGCCAGTAGTAGAGGATCGGGAAATCAGGGCTACACCTTC
TRBV9	TRBD1	TRBJ2-3	once	CASSAAEDRGYTDTQYF	TGTGCCAGCAGCGCGGCAGAGGACAGGGGATACACAGATACGCAGTATTTT
TRBV11-2	TRBD1	TRBJ1-1	once	CASSLGGGRAFF	TGTGCCAGCAGCTTAGGAGGGGGCAGAGCTTTCTTT
TRBV12-5	TRBD1	TRBJ2-4	.	CASGLAITGDPAKNIQYF	TGTGCTAGTGGTTTGGCCATTACAGGGGACCCAGCCAAAAACATTCAGTACTTC
TRBV11-2	TRBD2	TRBJ2-3	.	CASSPVAGSPDTQYF	TGTGCCAGCAGCCCGGTAGCGGGAAGTCCAGATACGCAGTATTTT
TRBV18	TRBD1	TRBJ1-1	.	CASSAPGQGSGSAEAFF	TGTGCCAGCTCAGCACCGGGACAGGGGTCCGGTTCGGCTGAAGCTTTCTTT
TRBV5-4	.	TRBJ1-5	.	CASSLGPHEGPQHF	TGTGCCAGCAGCCTGGGGCCTCATGAGGGCCCCCAGCATTTT
TRBV7-2	.	TRBJ2-2	.	CASSSPGTGELFF	TGTGCCAGCAGCTCCCCGGGCACCGGGGAGCTGTTTTTT
TRBV5-5	.	TRBJ2-5	.	CASSLGSLETQYF	TGTGCCAGCAGCCTCGGGTCGTTGGAGACCCAGTACTTC
TRBV10-3	TRBD1	TRBJ1-2	.	CAVSTGAGRGYTF	TGTGCCGTCTCGACAGGGGCAGGGCGGGGCTACACCTTC
TRBV19	.	TRBJ2-7	.	CASSTVPSNEQYF	TGTGCCAGTAGTACAGTACCTTCGAACGAGCAGTACTTC
TRBV20-1	.	TRBJ2-5	.	CSASWIAEETQYF	TGCAGTGCTAGTTGGATAGCGGAAGAGACCCAGTACTTC